The T cell receptor beta chain under discussion was sequenced for a study of CD8+ T cells in alopecia areata. The CDR3 is 11 amino acids. V dropped 3 bases and J dropped 9 bases, with 6 bases sitting between them. Per germline, CDR1 SNHLY and CDR2 FYNNEI. The sequencing template was cDNA reverse transcribed from extracted RNA. This table comes from immunoSEQ multiplex PCR, and its TCRdb copy is limited to in-frame clones, with some not included. Here the sample spans under 300,000 clones, 60% being singletons. Treatment specified: oral pan-JAK inhibitor, 5-10 mg twice daily. V gene TRBV2 combines with J gene TRBJ2-1; unclear D gene. This material consisted of CD4+ T cells sorted from blood, taken at approximately week 51, from a patient treated with tofacitinib. The sequence came from a human donor with alopecia areata. As DNA, the CDR3 is TGTGCCAGCAGTGACGTGACTGAGCAGTTCTTC. As protein: CASSDVTEQFF.